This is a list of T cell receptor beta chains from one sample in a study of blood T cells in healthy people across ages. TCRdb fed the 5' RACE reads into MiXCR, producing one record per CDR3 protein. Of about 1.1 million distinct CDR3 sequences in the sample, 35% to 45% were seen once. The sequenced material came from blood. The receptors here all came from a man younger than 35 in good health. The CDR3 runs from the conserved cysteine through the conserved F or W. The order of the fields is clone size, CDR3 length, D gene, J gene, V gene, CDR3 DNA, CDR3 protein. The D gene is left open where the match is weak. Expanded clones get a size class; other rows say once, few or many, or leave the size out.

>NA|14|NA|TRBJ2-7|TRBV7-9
TGTGCCAGCAGCTTAAATTTACCCGCCTACGAGCAGTACTTC
CASSLNLPAYEQYF
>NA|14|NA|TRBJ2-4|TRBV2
TGTGCCAGCAGTGATGTGGGAGCCAAAAACACTCAGTACTTC
CASSDVGAKNTQYF
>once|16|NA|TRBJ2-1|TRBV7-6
TGTGCCAGCAGCTTGGGACAAGGGACGTCCTACAATGAGCAGTTCTTC
CASSLGQGTSYNEQFF
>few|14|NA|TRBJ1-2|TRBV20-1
TGCAGTGCTAGAGACCAAAGGGTTAACTATGGCTACACCTTC
CSARDQRVNYGYTF
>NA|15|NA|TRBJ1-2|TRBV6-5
TGTGCCAGCAGATATATGAGCAAAGACCCCTATGGCTACACCTTC
CASRYMSKDPYGYTF
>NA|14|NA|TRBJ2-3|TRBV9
TGTGCCAGCAGCGGATTCAGTGCCACAGATACGCAGTATTTT
CASSGFSATDTQYF
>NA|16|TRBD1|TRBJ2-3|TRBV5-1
TGCGCCAGCAGCTTGGAGGGACAGGGGGCTGCAGATACGCAGTATTTT
CASSLEGQGAADTQYF
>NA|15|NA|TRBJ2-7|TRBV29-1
TGCAGCATAGGCGACAGGTTAGGCGTCTCCTACGAGCAGTACTTC
CSIGDRLGVSYEQYF
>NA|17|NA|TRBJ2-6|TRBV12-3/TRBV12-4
TGTGCCAGCAGTTCTCCGGGACGGACTTCTGGGGCCAACGTCCTGACTTTC
CASSSPGRTSGANVLTF
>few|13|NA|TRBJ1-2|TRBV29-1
TGCAGCGTTGAGGCCGGCACCCTGGACGACTACACCTTC
CSVEAGTLDDYTF
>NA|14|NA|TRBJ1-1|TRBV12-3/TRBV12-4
TGTGCCAGCAGTTTACAGGATTCGAACACTGAAGCTTTCTTT
CASSLQDSNTEAFF
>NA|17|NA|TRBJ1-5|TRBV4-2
TGTGCCAGCAGCCAAGAAGAGGCAGGGTATAGCAATCAGCCCCAGCATTTT
CASSQEEAGYSNQPQHF
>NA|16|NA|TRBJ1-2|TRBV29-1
TGCAGCGTTGTTAGCAAATTCAGGAACGCCCCGAGGGGCTACACCTTC
CSVVSKFRNAPRGYTF
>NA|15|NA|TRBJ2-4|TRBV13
TGTGCCAGCCGGGGGGCCCTAACTACCAAAAACATTCAGTACTTC
CASRGALTTKNIQYF
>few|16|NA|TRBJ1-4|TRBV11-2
TGTGCCAGCAGCTTGGCAACTGCGGGCCCTAATGAAAAACTGTTTTTT
CASSLATAGPNEKLFF
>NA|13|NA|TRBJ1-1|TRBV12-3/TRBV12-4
TGTGCCAGCAGTTTAAAAGGGGTCGGTGAAGCTTTCTTT
CASSLKGVGEAFF
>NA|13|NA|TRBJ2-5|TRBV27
TGTGCCAGCAGTTCATCGGACGTTAATGAGCAGTACTTC
CASSSSDVNEQYF
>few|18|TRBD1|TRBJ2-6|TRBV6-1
TGTGCCAGCCAGGGGACAGGGGGTTCCCACTCTGGGGCCAACGTCCTGACTTTC
CASQGTGGSHSGANVLTF
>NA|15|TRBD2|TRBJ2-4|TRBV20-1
TGCAGTGCTAGCGGATCAGGACTCGGGGGGTACATTCAGTACTTC
CSASGSGLGGYIQYF
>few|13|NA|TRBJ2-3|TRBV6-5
TGTGCCAGCAGTTACTCGTCCGGGCCTTCGCAGTATTTT
CASSYSSGPSQYF
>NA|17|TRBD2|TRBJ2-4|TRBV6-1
TGTGCCAGCAGTCAGGGGACTAGCGGGGCGACCAAAAACATTCAGTACTTC
CASSQGTSGATKNIQYF
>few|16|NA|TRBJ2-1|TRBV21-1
TGTGCCAGCAGCAAAGTGCTAGGGACAGGGGACAATGAGCAGTTCTTC
CASSKVLGTGDNEQFF
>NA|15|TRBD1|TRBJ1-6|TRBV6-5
TGTGCCAGCGCGCGGACAGGGGCCTATAATTCACCCCTCCACTTT
CASARTGAYNSPLHF
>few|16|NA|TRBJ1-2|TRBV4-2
TGTGCCAGCAAACGGACCGATGAAGGGGGGCTTTATGGCTACACCTTC
CASKRTDEGGLYGYTF
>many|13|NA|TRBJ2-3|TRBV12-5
TGTGCTAGTAATCCTAGGGGCACAGATACGCAGTATTTT
CASNPRGTDTQYF
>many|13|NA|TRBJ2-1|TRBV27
TGTGCCAGCAGTTTGGCAGGGGGGCAGAAGGAGTTCTTC
CASSLAGGQKEFF
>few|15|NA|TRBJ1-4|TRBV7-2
TGTGCCAGCAGCTTAACGAGACAGACTAATGAAAAACTGTTTTTT
CASSLTRQTNEKLFF
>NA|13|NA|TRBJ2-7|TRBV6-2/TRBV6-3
TGTGCCAGCAGTTACGCGTGGGACTACGAGCAGTACTTC
CASSYAWDYEQYF
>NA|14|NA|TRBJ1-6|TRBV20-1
TGCAGTGTCAGCAGGGGACGGTCCGATTCACCCCTCCACTTT
CSVSRGRSDSPLHF
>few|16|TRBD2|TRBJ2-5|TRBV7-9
TGTGCCAGCAGCGCCGAACTAGCGGGGGTAAAAGAGACCCAGTACTTC
CASSAELAGVKETQYF
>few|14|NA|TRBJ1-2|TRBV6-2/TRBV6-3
TGTGCCAGCAGTTACCCTCGCGGGGGCTTTGGCTACACCTTC
CASSYPRGGFGYTF
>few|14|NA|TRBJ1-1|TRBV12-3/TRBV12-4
TGTGCCAGCAGTCCGCCCACAGTGAACACTGAAGCTTTCTTT
CASSPPTVNTEAFF
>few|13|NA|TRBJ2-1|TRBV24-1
TGTGCCACCAGTGACACGGGCTACAATGAGCAGTTCTTC
CATSDTGYNEQFF
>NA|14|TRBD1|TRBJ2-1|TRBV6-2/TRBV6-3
TGTGCCAGCAGTAACAGGGGTGGCGGCAATGAGCAGTTCTTC
CASSNRGGGNEQFF
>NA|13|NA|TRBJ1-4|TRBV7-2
TGTGCCAGCAGCGTGGCTGGGCGCGAAAAACTGTTTTTT
CASSVAGREKLFF
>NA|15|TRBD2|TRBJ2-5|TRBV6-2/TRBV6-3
TGTGCCAGCACCGAGCGGGGGGGCACCCAAGAGACCCAGTACTTC
CASTERGGTQETQYF
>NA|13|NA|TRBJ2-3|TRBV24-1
TGTGCCACCTCAGGGTGGTCGTCAGATACGCAGTATTTT
CATSGWSSDTQYF
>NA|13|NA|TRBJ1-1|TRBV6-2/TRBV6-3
TGTGCCAGCAGTTACGAGGCGAACACTGAAGCTTTCTTT
CASSYEANTEAFF
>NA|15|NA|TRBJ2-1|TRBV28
TGTGCCAGCAGTTGGGTGTCTGGCTCCTACAATGAGCAGTTCTTC
CASSWVSGSYNEQFF
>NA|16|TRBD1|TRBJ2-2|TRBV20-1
TGCAGTGCTAGAGACGGGGACAGCTCGAACACCGGGGAGCTGTTTTTT
CSARDGDSSNTGELFF
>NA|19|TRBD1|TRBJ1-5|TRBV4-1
TGCGCCAGCAGCCCATACTACGAACCGACAGGGGGGAGAAATCAGCCCCAGCATTTT
CASSPYYEPTGGRNQPQHF
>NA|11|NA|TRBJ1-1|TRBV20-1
TGCAGTGCTTCACTCCTAATGGAAGCTTTCTTT
CSASLLMEAFF
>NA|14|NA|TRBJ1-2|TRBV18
TGTGCCAGCTCACCACGCGGCAGCCTCTATGGCTACACCTTC
CASSPRGSLYGYTF
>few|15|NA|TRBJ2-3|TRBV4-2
TGTGCCAGCAGCCAAGATATGGCAGGCACAGATACGCAGTATTTT
CASSQDMAGTDTQYF
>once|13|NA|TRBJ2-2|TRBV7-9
TGTGCCAGCAGCCCCGACGGGTCCGGGGAGCTGTTTTTT
CASSPDGSGELFF
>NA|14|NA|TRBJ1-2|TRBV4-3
TGCGCCAGCAGCCAAGAGGAGACTAACTATGGCTACACCTTC
CASSQEETNYGYTF
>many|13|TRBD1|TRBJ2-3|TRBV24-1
TGTGCCACTCGGACAGGCGGCACAGATACGCAGTATTTT
CATRTGGTDTQYF
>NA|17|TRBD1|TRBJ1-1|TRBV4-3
TGCGCCAGCAGCCAAGATCACCTTGGACAGGGAGGCACTGAAGCTTTCTTT
CASSQDHLGQGGTEAFF
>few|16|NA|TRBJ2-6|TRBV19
TGTGCCAGTAGTGGGCAGGGCAGATCTGGGGCCAACGTCCTGACTTTC
CASSGQGRSGANVLTF
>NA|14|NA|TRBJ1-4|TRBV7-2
TGTGCCAGCAGCTCCCACACAACTAATGAAAAACTGTTTTTT
CASSSHTTNEKLFF
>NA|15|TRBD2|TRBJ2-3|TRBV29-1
TGCAGCGTTGAAAACTCGGGGAGGGACACAGATACGCAGTATTTT
CSVENSGRDTDTQYF
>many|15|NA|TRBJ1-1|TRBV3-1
TGTGCCAGCAGCCAAGTAGGGCAGGGTGGCACTGAAGCTTTCTTT
CASSQVGQGGTEAFF
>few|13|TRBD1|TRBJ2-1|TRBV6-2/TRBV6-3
TGTGCCAGCAGGAAAGACAGGGTCAATGAGCAGTTCTTC
CASRKDRVNEQFF
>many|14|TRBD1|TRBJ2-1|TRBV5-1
TGCGCCAGCAGCTCCGGGACAGGGAGCAATGAGCAGTTCTTC
CASSSGTGSNEQFF
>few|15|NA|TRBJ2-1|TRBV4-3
TGCGCCAGCAGCCAAGATCCCGGGCCGAGGAATGAGCAGTTCTTC
CASSQDPGPRNEQFF
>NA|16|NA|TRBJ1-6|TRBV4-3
TGCGCCAGCAGCCAAGATGTATCCGGGAATAATTCACCCCTCCACTTT
CASSQDVSGNNSPLHF
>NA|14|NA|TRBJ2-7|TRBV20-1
TGCAGTGCTGGAGATCCCCAGGGCGGCTACGAGCAGTACTTC
CSAGDPQGGYEQYF
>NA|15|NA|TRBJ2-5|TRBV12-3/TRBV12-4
TGTGCCACTAGTAGAGAGTTTAGGGAAGGAGAGACCCAGTACTTC
CATSREFREGETQYF